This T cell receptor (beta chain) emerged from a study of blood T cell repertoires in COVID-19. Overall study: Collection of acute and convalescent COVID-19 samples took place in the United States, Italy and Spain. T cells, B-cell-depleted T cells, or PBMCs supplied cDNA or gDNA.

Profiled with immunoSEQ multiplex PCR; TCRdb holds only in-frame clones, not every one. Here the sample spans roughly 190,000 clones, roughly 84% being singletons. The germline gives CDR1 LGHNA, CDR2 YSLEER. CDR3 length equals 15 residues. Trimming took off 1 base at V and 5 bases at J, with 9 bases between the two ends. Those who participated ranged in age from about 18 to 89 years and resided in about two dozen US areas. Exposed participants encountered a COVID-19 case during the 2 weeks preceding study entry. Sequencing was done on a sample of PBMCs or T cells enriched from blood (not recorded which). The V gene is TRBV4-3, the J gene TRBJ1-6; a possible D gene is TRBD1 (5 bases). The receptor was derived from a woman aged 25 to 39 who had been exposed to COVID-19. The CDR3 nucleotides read TGCGCCAGCAGCCAAGTTGCGACAGATAATTCACCCCTCCACTTT. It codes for CASSQVATDNSPLHF.